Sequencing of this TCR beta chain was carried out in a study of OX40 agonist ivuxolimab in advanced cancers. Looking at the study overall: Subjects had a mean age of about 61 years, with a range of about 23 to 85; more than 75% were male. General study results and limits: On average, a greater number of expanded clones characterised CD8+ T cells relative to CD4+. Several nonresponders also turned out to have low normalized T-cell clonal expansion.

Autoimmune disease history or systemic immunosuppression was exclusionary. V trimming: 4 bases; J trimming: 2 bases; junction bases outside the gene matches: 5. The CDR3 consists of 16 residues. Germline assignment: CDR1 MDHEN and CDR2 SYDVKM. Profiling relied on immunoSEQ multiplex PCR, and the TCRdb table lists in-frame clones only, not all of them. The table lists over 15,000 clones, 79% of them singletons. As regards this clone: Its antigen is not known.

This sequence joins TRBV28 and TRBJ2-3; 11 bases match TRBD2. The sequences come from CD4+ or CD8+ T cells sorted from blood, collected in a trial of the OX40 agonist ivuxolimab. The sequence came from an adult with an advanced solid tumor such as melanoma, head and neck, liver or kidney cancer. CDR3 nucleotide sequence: TGTGCCAGCAGTTCCGGACTAGCGGGTATCACAGATACGCAGTATTTT. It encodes CASSSGLAGITDTQYF.